The 22 T cell receptor beta chains below were found in one sample sequenced in a study of regulatory dendritic cells for organ transplantation. TCRdb keeps only in-frame clones here, not all; method: immunoSEQ multiplex PCR. The profile shows roughly 28,000 clones, roughly 80% of them singletons. Sequencing was carried out using naive CD4+ T cells from blood. Subset in this sample: CD45RA+ naive T cells. Receptor source: a human donor in good health.

J is TRBJ1-5 and V is TRBV2; D is perhaps TRBD1 (5 bases). The CDR3 loop spans 13 amino acids. Germline CDR1 is SNHLY and CDR2 is FYNNEI. Trimming left V 4 bases short and J 5 bases short, with 9 bases between. The CDR3 protein is CASSVGPHQPQHF. In DNA form, the CDR3 reads TGTGCCAGCAGTGTGGGGCCCCATCAGCCCCAGCATTTT.

The chain recombines TRBV28 with TRBJ1-2; the D gene is possibly TRBD1 (6 bases). Germline CDR1 and CDR2: MDHEN and SYDVKM. The CDR3 runs to 13 residues. Trimming removed 2 bases at V and 6 bases at J, with 10 bases between. In DNA, the CDR3 is TGTGCCAGCAGTTTACTGGGGGCGGATGGCTACACCTTC. Residues: CASSLLGADGYTF.

J is TRBJ1-5 and V is TRBV27, with TRBD1 identical over 7 bases. The CDR3 is made up of 13 amino acids. The germline gives CDR1 MNHEY, CDR2 SMNVEV (reference sequence). The ends lost 8 bases at V and 1 base at J; junction bases unmatched: 2. CDR3 sequence reads: CASRQGSNQPQHF. CDR3 DNA: TGTGCCAGCCGACAGGGAAGCAATCAGCCCCAGCATTTT.

A single count supports this clone. The CDR3 nucleotides are TGCGCCAGCAGCTTGTCAGGGTGGGCAAGCTCTGGGGCCAACGTCCTGACTTTC. Amino acids: CASSLSGWASSGANVLTF. The rearrangement links TRBV5-1 to TRBJ2-6; D perhaps matches TRBD1 (5 bases). This CDR3 has 18 amino acids. Between the trimmed V and J ends, which lost 1 base and 0 bases, there was a span of 14 bases. Germline CDR1 SGHRS, CDR2 YFSETQ.

A remark on this clone: At one of its ends the junction is not consistent with the germline gene, which may arise from a read error. This chain connects TRBV27 to TRBJ2-7, with 7 nucleotides matching TRBD1. This CDR3 comprises 16 residues. Germline values: CDR1 MNHEY, CDR2 SMNVEV (reference sequence). CDR3 sequence (DNA): TGTGCCAGCAGATTATCCGGTGGACAGGAGTACTACGAGCAGTACTTC. Residues: CASRLSGGQEYYEQYF.

The chain employs TRBV7-9 and TRBJ2-1; TRBD2 aligns across 9 bases. The CDR3 has 15 residues. CDR1 is SEHNR and CDR2 is FQNEAQ in the germline V gene (reference sequence). The junction had 5 bases not matched to a gene; V was cut back by 1 base and J by 7 bases. As DNA, the CDR3 is TGTGCCAGCAGCTTAGTAGCGGGGGTGGGGAATGAGCAGTTCTTC. Amino acids: CASSLVAGVGNEQFF.

This clone was counted between two and nine times. J is TRBJ1-5 and V is TRBV15; the match to TRBD1 covers 8 bases. Germline trimming cut 4 bases from V and 3 bases from J; bases unmatched to any gene: 2. The germline V gene has CDR1 LNHNV and CDR2 YYDKDF (reference sequence). The CDR3 length is 14 residues. The CDR3 region is CATSTDRVNQPQHF. For the CDR3, the DNA is TGTGCCACCAGCACGGACAGGGTCAATCAGCCCCAGCATTTT. The variable domain in full, with the rest retrieved from reference TRBV15 and TRBJ1-5, is DAMVIQNPRYQVTQFGKPVTLSCSQTLNHNVMYWYQQKSSQAPKLLFHYYDKDFNNEADTPDNFQSRRPNTSFCFLDIRSPGLGDTAMYLCATSTDRVNQPQHFGDGTRLSIL.

The CDR3 sequence is CASSLFTGGRETQYF. CDR3 bases: TGTGCCAGCAGCTTATTTACAGGGGGCAGGGAGACCCAGTACTTC. The chain combines TRBV11-2 with TRBJ2-5, with 9 bases aligning to TRBD1. V was pared by 2 bases and J by 5 bases, with 6 bases of the junction left unmatched. The CDR3 loop spans 15 amino acids. Germline loops: CDR1 SGHAT, CDR2 FQNNGV.

The gene calls are TRBV6-5 and TRBJ2-3, with TRBD2 identical over 10 bases. The germline gives CDR1 MNHEY, CDR2 SVGAGI. Trimming removed 5 bases from V and 3 bases from J; junction bases left unmatched: 5. The CDR3 spans 15 residues. DNA for the CDR3: TGTGCCAGCAGTCTTAGCGGGGGGCGGACAGATACGCAGTATTTT. Translating it yields CASSLSGGRTDTQYF.

This clone has just a few counts. The chain recombines TRBV7-2 with TRBJ1-3; no firm D call. Germline values: CDR1 SGHTA, CDR2 FQGNSA. The CDR3 totals 16 residues. V shed 3 bases and J shed 0 bases, with 12 bases lying between them. This chain's CDR3 is CASSFTEAYSGNTIYF. The CDR3 region has the DNA TGTGCCAGCAGCTTCACTGAGGCATACTCTGGAAACACCATATATTTT.

V usage is TRBV4-3 and J usage is TRBJ1-4, with TRBD1 matching 9 bases. Germline lookup yields CDR1 LGHNA and CDR2 YSLEER. This CDR3 is 17 amino acids long. V was clipped by 0 bases and J by 8 bases; unmatched bases: 10. The chain's CDR3 is CASSQDKPGTGLEKLFF. The CDR3 nucleotides read TGCGCCAGCAGCCAAGATAAACCCGGGACAGGGCTCGAAAAACTGTTTTTT.

The chain combines TRBV11-3 with TRBJ1-1, with D possibly TRBD1 on 5 matching bases. Per the germline V gene, CDR1 is SGHNT and CDR2 is YENEEA. The CDR3 spans 14 residues. Trimming took off 0 bases at V and 6 bases at J, with 11 bases between the two ends. CDR3 in amino acids: CASSLDTTASEAFF. CDR3 nucleotide sequence: TGTGCCAGCAGCTTAGATACGACAGCCTCTGAAGCTTTCTTT.

The chain employs TRBV6-5 and TRBJ2-7; no reliable D call. The length of the CDR3 is 12 residues. V shed 4 bases and J shed 3 bases, with 7 bases lying between them. Germline V gene lookup returns CDR1 MNHEY and CDR2 SVGAGI. The CDR3 DNA reads TGTGCCAGCAGTTTCAGAGGCTACGAGCAGTACTTC. This codes for CASSFRGYEQYF.

The V gene is TRBV9, the J gene TRBJ1-4; 8 bases align to TRBD1. Trimming at V came to 0 bases and at J to 1 base, leaving 2 bases not matched to a gene. This CDR3 has 16 amino acids. Germline CDR1 is SGDLS and CDR2 is YYNGEE. The CDR3 spells CASSVGRGRTNEKLFF. The CDR3 coding sequence is TGTGCCAGCAGCGTAGGCAGGGGGCGAACTAATGAAAAACTGTTTTTT.

The J gene is TRBJ2-7, the V gene TRBV5-4; 7 nucleotides agree with TRBD2. Germline assignment: CDR1 SGHNT and CDR2 YYREEE (reference sequence). CDR3 length: 16 amino acids. J was trimmed by 2 bases and V by 4 bases; bases with no gene match: 12. CDR3 sequence (DNA): TGTGCCAGCAGCCCAGCCGGCAGCGGGGCAACCTACGAGCAGTACTTC. Translated, it gives CASSPAGSGATYEQYF.

This chain links TRBV6-6 with TRBJ1-1; D is possibly TRBD1 (5 bases). Germline V gene data show CDR1 as MNHNY and CDR2 as SVGAGI (reference sequence). This CDR3 is built from 14 residues. V was pared by 10 bases and J by 6 bases, with 21 bases between. The CDR3 reads CATLWDSLQSEAFF. CDR3 sequence (DNA): TGTGCCACCCTTTGGGACTCCCTTCAATCTGAAGCTTTCTTT.

The rearrangement uses TRBV11-3 and TRBJ2-7; D may be TRBD1 (5 bases). Per the germline V gene, CDR1 is SGHNT and CDR2 is YENEEA. The CDR3 is made up of 14 amino acids. The V end lost 3 bases, the J end lost 1 base, and 10 bases lay between the germline ends. The CDR3 spells CASSFEYRSYEQYF. CDR3 coding DNA: TGTGCCAGCAGCTTCGAATACAGGTCCTACGAGCAGTACTTC.

The genes are TRBV29-1 and TRBJ1-1, with 11 bases matching TRBD1. CDR1 is SQVTM and CDR2 is ANQGSEA in the germline V gene. The ends lost 7 bases at V and 5 bases at J; junction bases unmatched: 15. The CDR3 sequence is 16 residues long. The CDR3 region is CSGKGQGAVLWTEAFF. DNA for the CDR3: TGCAGCGGGAAAGGACAGGGGGCCGTATTGTGGACTGAAGCTTTCTTT.

The chain couples TRBV18 to TRBJ2-7; 7 positions agree with TRBD1. CDR3 length: 14 amino acids. V trimming: 2 bases; J trimming: 2 bases; junction bases outside the gene matches: 3. Germline loops: CDR1 KGHSH, CDR2 LQKENI. The CDR3 nucleotides are TGTGCCAGCTCACCAGGACAGGAGACCTACGAGCAGTACTTC. Its translation is CASSPGQETYEQYF.

The CDR3 protein is CASMDWETEAFF. CDR3 coding DNA: TGTGCCAGCATGGACTGGGAGACTGAAGCTTTCTTT. The J gene is TRBJ1-1, the V gene TRBV6-1; no reliable D call. V was clipped by 7 bases and J by 5 bases, with 11 bases between them. Germline-derived CDR1 and CDR2 are MNHNS and SASEGT. The CDR3 covers 12 residues.

The chain has TRBV4-2 and TRBJ2-3; D is uncertain. The CDR3 is 12 residues long. Germline CDR1 and CDR2: LGHNA and YNFKEQ. With 4 bases removed from V and 4 bases from J, the gap between germline ends came to 6 bases. CDR3 sequence reads: CASSPPADTQYF. CDR3 nucleotides: TGTGCCAGCAGCCCGCCGGCAGATACGCAGTATTTT.

There are a few counts of this clone. The chain is built from TRBV12-5 and TRBJ1-1, with D possibly being TRBD1 (6 bases). Trimming stripped 1 base from V and 2 bases from J, with 11 bases between. Germline CDR1 is LGHNT and CDR2 is FRNRAP. The CDR3 has 15 amino acids. CDR3 protein: CASGLDGTLNTEAFF. The CDR3 region has the DNA TGTGCTAGTGGTTTGGATGGGACACTAAACACTGAAGCTTTCTTT.